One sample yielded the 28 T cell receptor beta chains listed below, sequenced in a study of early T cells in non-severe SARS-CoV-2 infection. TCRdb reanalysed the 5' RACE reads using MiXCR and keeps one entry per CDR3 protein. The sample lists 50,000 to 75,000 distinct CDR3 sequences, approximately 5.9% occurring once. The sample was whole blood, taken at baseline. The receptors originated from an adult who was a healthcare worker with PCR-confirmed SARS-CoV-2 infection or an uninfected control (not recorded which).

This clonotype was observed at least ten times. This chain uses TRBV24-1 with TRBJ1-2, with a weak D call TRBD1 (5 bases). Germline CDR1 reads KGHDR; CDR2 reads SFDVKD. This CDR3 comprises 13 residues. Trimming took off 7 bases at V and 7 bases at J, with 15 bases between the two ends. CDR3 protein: CATSSGPSAGYTF. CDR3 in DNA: TGTGCCACCAGCTCGGGGCCATCAGCTGGCTACACCTTC.

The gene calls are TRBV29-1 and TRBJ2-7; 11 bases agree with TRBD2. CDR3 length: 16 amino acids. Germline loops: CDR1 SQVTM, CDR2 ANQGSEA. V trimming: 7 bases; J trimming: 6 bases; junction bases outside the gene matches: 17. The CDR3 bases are TGCAGCGCTCGGGCTAGCGGGAGGTCCCTAGGGTCCGAGCAGTACTTC. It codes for CSARASGRSLGSEQYF.

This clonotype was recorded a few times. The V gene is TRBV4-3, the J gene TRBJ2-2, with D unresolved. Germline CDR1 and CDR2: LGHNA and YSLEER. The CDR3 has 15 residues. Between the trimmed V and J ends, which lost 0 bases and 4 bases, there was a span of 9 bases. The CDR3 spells CASSQDRMVTGELFF. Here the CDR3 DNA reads TGCGCCAGCAGCCAAGACAGGATGGTCACCGGGGAGCTGTTTTTT.

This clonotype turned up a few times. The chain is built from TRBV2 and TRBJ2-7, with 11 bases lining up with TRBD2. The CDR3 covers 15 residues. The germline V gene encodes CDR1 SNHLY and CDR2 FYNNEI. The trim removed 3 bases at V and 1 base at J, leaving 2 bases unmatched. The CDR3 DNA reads TGTGCCAGCAGTGAGCGACTAGCGGGATCCTACGAGCAGTACTTC. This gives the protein CASSERLAGSYEQYF. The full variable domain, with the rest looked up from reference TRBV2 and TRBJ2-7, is EPEVTQTPSHQVTQMGQEVILRCVPISNHLYFYWYRQILGQKVEFLVSFYNNEISEKSEIFDDQFSVERPDGSNFTLKIRSTKLEDSAMYFCASSERLAGSYEQYFGPGTRLTVT.

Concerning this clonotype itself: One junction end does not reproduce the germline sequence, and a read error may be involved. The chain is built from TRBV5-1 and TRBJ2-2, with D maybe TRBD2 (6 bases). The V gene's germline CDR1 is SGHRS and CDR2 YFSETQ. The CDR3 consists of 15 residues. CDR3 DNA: TGCGCCAGCAGCTTGGCGGGGGATAACACCGTGGAGCTGTTTTTT. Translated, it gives CASSLAGDNTVELFF.

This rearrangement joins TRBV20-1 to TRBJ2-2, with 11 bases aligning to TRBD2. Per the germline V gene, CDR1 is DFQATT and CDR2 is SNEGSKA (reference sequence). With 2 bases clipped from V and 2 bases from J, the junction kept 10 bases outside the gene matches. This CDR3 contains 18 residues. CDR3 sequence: CSARTRKGLAGNTGELFF. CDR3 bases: TGCAGTGCTAGAACTCGAAAAGGACTAGCGGGCAACACCGGGGAGCTGTTTTTT.

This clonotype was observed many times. The CDR3 nucleotides are TGTGCCAGCAGTTACGATGGGGCGGTACCGGGGTCGGAGCAGTTCTTC. It translates to CASSYDGAVPGSEQFF. The chain combines TRBV6-5 with TRBJ2-1, with D perhaps given as TRBD1 or TRBD2 (5 bases each). Trimming took off 2 bases at V and 10 bases at J, with 21 bases between the two ends. From germline, CDR1 is MNHEY and CDR2 SVGAGI. The CDR3 runs 16 residues.

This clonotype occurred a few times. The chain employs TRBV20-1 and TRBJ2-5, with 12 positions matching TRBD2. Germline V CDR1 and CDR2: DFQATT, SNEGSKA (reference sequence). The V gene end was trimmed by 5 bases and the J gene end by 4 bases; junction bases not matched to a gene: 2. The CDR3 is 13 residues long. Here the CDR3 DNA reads TGCAGTGCTGGGGGACTAGCGGGAGAGACCCAGTACTTC. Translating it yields CSAGGLAGETQYF.

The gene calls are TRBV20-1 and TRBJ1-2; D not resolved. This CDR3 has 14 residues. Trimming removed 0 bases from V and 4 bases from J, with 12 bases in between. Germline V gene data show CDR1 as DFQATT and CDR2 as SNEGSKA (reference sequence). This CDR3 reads CSAREGPELYGYTF. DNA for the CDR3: TGCAGTGCTAGAGAGGGTCCAGAGCTCTATGGCTACACCTTC.

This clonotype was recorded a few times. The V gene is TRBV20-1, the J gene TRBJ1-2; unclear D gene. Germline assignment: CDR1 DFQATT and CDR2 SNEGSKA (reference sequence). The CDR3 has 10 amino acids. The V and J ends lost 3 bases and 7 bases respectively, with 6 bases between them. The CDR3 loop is CSARDGGYTF. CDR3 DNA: TGCAGTGCTAGGGACGGTGGCTACACCTTC.

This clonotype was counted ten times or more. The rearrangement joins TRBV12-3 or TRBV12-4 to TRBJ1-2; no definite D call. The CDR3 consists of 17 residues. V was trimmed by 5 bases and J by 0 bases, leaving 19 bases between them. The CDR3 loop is CASSPPGSLGTNYGYTF. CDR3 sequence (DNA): TGTGCCAGCAGTCCTCCGGGATCCTTGGGGACTAACTATGGCTACACCTTC.

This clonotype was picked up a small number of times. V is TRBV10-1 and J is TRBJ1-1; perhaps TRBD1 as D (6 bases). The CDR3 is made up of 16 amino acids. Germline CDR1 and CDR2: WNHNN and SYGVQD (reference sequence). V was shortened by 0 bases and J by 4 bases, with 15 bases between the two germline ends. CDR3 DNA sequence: TGCGCCAGCAGTGAGTCGACTGCCAGGGGAGGCACTGAAGCTTTCTTT. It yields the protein CASSESTARGGTEAFF.

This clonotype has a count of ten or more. CDR3 coding DNA: TGTGCCAGCACGGACCGGGACAGGGGGCGTTATACCGGGGAGCTGTTTTTT. Its protein is CASTDRDRGRYTGELFF. The chain employs TRBV5-6 and TRBJ2-2, with 12 nucleotides matching TRBD1. The trim removed 6 bases at V and 5 bases at J, leaving 11 bases unmatched. The CDR3 contains 17 residues. Germline V gene data show CDR1 as SGHDT and CDR2 as YYEEEE. Drawing the rest from reference TRBV5-6 and TRBJ2-2, the complete variable domain is DAGVTQSPTHLIKTRGQQVTLRCSPKSGHDTVSWYQQALGQGPQFIFQYYEEEERQRGNFPDRFSGHQFPNYSSELNVNALLLGDSALYLCASTDRDRGRYTGELFFGEGSRLTVL.

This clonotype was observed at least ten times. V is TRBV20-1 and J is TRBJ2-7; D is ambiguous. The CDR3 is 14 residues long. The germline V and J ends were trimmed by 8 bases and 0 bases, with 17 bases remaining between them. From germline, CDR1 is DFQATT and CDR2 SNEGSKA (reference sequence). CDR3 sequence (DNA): TGCAGTACCACAGACAAAAAAAACTCCTACGAGCAGTACTTC. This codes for CSTTDKKNSYEQYF.

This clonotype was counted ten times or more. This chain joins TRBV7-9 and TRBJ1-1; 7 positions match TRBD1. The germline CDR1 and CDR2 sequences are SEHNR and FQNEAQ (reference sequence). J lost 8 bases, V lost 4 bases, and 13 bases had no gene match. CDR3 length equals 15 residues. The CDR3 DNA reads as TGTGCCAGCAGCTCCACCTATACAGGGGATTTAGAAGCTTTCTTT. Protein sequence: CASSSTYTGDLEAFF.

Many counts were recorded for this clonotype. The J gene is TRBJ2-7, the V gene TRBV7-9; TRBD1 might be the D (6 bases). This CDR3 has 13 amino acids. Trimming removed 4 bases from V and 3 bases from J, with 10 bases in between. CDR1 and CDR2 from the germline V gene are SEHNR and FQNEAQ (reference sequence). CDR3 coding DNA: TGTGCCAGCAGCTCGGACAGATTCTACGAGCAGTACTTC. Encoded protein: CASSSDRFYEQYF. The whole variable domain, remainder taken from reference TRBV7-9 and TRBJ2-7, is DTGVSQNPRHKITKRGQNVTFRCDPISEHNRLYWYRQTLGQGPEFLTYFQNEAQLEKSRLLSDRFSAERPKGSFSTLEIQRTEQGDSAMYLCASSSDRFYEQYFGPGTRLTVT.

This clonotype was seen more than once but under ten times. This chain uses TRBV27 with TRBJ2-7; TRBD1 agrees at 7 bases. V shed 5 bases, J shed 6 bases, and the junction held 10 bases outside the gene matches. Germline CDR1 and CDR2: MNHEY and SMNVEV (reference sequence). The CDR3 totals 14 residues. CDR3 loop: CASSIGQERGEQYF. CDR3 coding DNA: TGTGCCAGCAGTATTGGACAGGAACGGGGCGAGCAGTACTTC.

For the CDR3, the DNA is TGTGCCAGCAGCTTGGAACAGGGGGCGAGGACTGAAGCTTTCTTT. Amino acid sequence: CASSLEQGARTEAFF. The genes are TRBV5-4 and TRBJ1-1, with TRBD1 identical over 9 bases. The germline V gene encodes CDR1 SGHNT and CDR2 YYREEE (reference sequence). Losses at the gene ends were 0 bases for V and 5 bases for J; bases not matched to a gene: 5. The CDR3 is made up of 15 amino acids.

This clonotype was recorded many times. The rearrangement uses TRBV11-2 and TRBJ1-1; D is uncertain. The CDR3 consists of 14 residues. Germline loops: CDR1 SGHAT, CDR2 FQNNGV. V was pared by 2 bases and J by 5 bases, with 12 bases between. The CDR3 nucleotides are TGTGCCAGCAGCTTACAGGCGGGTGGTACTGAAGCTTTCTTT. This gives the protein CASSLQAGGTEAFF.

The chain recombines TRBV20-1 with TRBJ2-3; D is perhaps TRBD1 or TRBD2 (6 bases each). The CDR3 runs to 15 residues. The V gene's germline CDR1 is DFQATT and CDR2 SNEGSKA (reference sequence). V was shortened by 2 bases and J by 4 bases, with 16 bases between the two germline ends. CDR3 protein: CSARPRGESPDTQYF. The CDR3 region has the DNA TGCAGTGCTAGACCTAGGGGGGAGAGCCCAGATACGCAGTATTTT.

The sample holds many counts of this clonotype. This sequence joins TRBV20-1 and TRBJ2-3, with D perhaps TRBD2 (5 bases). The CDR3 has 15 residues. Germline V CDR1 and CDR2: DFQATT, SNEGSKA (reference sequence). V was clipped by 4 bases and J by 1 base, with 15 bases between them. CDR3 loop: CSATPRAGRTDTQYF. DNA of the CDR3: TGCAGTGCTACCCCGAGGGCGGGTCGCACAGATACGCAGTATTTT.

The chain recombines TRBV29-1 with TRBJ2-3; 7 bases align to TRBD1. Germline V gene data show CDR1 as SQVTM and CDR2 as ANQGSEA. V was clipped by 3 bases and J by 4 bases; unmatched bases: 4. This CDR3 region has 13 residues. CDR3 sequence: CSVDDQGADTQYF. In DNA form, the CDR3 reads TGCAGCGTTGATGATCAGGGGGCAGATACGCAGTATTTT.

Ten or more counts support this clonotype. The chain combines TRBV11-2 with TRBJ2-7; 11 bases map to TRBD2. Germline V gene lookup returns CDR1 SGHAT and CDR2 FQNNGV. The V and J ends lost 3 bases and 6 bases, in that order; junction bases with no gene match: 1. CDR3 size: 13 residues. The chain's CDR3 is CASSLLAGGEQYF. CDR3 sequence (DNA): TGTGCCAGCAGCTTGCTAGCGGGAGGCGAGCAGTACTTC.

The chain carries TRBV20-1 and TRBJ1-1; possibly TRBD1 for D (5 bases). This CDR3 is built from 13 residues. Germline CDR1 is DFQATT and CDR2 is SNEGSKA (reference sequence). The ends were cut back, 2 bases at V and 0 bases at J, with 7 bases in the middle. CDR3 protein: CSARRQMNTEAFF. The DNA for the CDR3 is TGCAGTGCTAGACGACAGATGAACACTGAAGCTTTCTTT.

The CDR3 here is CASSLDGHIYNEQFF. The CDR3 region has the DNA TGCGCCAGCAGCTTGGACGGACATATTTACAATGAGCAGTTCTTC. The chain joins TRBV5-1 to TRBJ2-1, with D possibly being TRBD1 (5 bases). CDR3 length: 15 amino acids. The ends were cut back, 0 bases at V and 4 bases at J, with 11 bases in the middle. Germline V gene lookup returns CDR1 SGHRS and CDR2 YFSETQ.

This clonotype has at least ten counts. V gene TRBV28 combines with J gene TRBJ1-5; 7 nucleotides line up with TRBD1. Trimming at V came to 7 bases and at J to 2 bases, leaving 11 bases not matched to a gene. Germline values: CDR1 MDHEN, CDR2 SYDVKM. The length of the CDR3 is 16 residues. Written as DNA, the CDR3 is TGTGCCAGCACCCAAGAGGGGGCTATTCGCAATCAGCCCCAGCATTTT. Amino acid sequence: CASTQEGAIRNQPQHF.

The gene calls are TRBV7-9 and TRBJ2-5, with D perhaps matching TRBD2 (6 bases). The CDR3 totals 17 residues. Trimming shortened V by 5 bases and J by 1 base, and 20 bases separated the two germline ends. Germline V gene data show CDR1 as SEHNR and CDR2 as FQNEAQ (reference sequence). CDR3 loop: CASSPRRAGPLQETQYF. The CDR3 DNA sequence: TGTGCCAGCAGCCCCCGGAGGGCGGGACCCCTCCAAGAGACCCAGTACTTC.

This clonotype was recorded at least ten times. The CDR3 loop is CAISETSQTEAFF. CDR3 nucleotides: TGTGCCATCAGTGAGACTTCACAGACTGAAGCTTTCTTT. This chain links TRBV10-3 with TRBJ1-1; D call uncertain. The CDR3 totals 13 residues. CDR1 ENHRY and CDR2 SYGVKD come from the germline V gene. The V end was cut by 2 bases, the J end by 5 bases, with 9 bases between.